This T cell receptor beta chain was sequenced in a study of T cells after somatic rescue of genetic block. Here immunoSEQ multiplex PCR was the method, and the copy in TCRdb shows in-frame clones only, minus some. The sample has some 68,000 clones, roughly 90% seen once; the top ten hold roughly 2.9%. Germline assignment: CDR1 SQVTM and CDR2 ANQGSEA. This CDR3 contains 12 residues. The V end lost 4 bases, the J end lost 7 bases, and 13 bases lay between the germline ends. The sequence came from a man under 40. V is TRBV29-1 and J is TRBJ2-5, with D maybe TRBD2 (6 bases). The source material was peripheral blood mononuclear cells (PBMCs). The CDR3 nucleotides read TGCAGCGTTGTCAGCGGGTCGGCGACCCAGTACTTC. Protein sequence: CSVVSGSATQYF.